The clone carrying this T cell receptor (beta chain) was observed a handful of times. The CDR3 loop spans 15 amino acids. The trim removed 3 bases at V and 7 bases at J, leaving 7 bases unmatched. Per germline, CDR1 SGHTA and CDR2 FQGNSA. The data were taken from a study of patients and donors after allogeneic stem cell transplantation. Each CDR3 protein is one row after TCRdb ran MiXCR on the RT-PCR reads. The sample includes about 160,000 distinct CDR3 sequences, approximately 40% of them seen just once. The sequencing input was blood, either unsorted or a sorted T cell fraction (not recorded which). This receptor was identified in a human donor who was either an allogeneic HSCT recipient or a stem cell or donor lymphocyte infusion donor (not recorded which). It is not recorded whose cells these are; they may come from a transplant donor. The chain is built from TRBV7-2 and TRBJ1-5, with 9 bases fitting TRBD1. DNA of the CDR3: TGTGCCAGCAGCTTGGTGGACAGGGGTTCCCAGCCCCAGCATTTT. Its translation is CASSLVDRGSQPQHF.